The clone carrying this TCR beta chain was seen at least ten times. Its antigen remains unknown. This sample stems from a study of spatial heterogeneity in lung cancer. Study-wide background: Raw reads contained each unique TCR and UMI combination more than ten times on average.

Notes on the study in general: At resection, ubiquitous expanded tumor TCRs appeared in blood more than at follow-up.

TCR cDNA molecules each carried a unique molecular identifier. TCRdb re-called the 5' RACE reads through MiXCR, storing one row per CDR3 protein. In the table there are roughly 60,000 distinct CDR3 sequences, 8.4% of which are singletons. Time point defined: sample taken at primary tumor resection. Sequencing covered unsorted whole RNA taken from tumor, nontumor lung or frozen PBMC. Donors were roughly 72 untreated early-stage non-small cell lung cancer patients. This CDR3 has 14 amino acids. Germline CDR1 reads SGHNT; CDR2 reads YYREEE (reference sequence). V lost 5 bases, J lost 7 bases, and 12 bases stayed unmatched.

The starting material was PBMCs, obtained at surgery. The sequence derives from a female donor with early-stage non-small cell lung cancer. The rearrangement uses TRBV5-4 and TRBJ2-7; 7 positions agree with TRBD1. CDR3 in amino acids: CASREGAQGLEQYV. The CDR3 coding sequence is TGTGCCAGCAGAGAGGGGGCACAGGGCCTGGAGCAGTACGTC.